This T cell receptor (beta chain) was identified in a study of T cells in Graves' hyperthyroidism and ophthalmopathy. Study results and limitations: Ophthalmopathy was model-predicted a median roughly six months pre-onset.

Amplification of TCR beta CDR3 regions was performed using RNA transcripts as template. HTBI primers were the set used in a first-round RT-PCR of the TCR CDR3. TCRdb called the multiplex PCR reads again in MiXCR, with one record for every CDR3 protein. This sample yields around 700,000 distinct CDR3 sequences, of which about a third are seen a single time; around 32% belongs to the top ten. As regards this clonotype: Its antigen is currently unknown.

This clonotype was sampled from a woman in her forties with Graves' hyperthyroidism. Sequencing was performed on blood.

This CDR3 is CAIRTQGPNTGELFF. Here the CDR3 DNA reads TGTGCCATCAGAACACAGGGGCCTAACACCGGGGAGCTGTTTTTT. The rearrangement joins TRBV10-3 to TRBJ2-2; 7 bases are shared with TRBD1. CDR1 ENHRY and CDR2 SYGVKD come from the germline V gene. Losses at the gene ends were 6 bases for V and 2 bases for J; bases not matched to a gene: 6. This CDR3 is 15 amino acids long.